The 20 T cell receptor beta chains below all came from one sample that was sequenced in a study of cytomegalovirus exposure and HLA in healthy donors. Primers: 60 Vbeta forward and 13 Jbeta reverse. Repertoires were generated with immunoSEQ multiplex PCR, while TCRdb's copy carries only in-frame clones and drops some. The sample lists approximately 190,000 clones; 60% to 80% were seen once. Sequencing was done on a sample of PBMCs. Receptors were obtained from a woman aged 25 to 39 in good health and CMV-seropositive.

A note on this clone: Other DNA sequences from this sample encode an identical CDR3 as well. The rearrangement uses TRBV28 and TRBJ2-3; D is ambiguous. CDR3 size: 11 residues. Trimming stripped 4 bases from V and 4 bases from J, with 3 bases between. Germline CDR1 and CDR2: MDHEN and SYDVKM. The CDR3 DNA sequence: TGTGCCAGCAGTTCTCCAGATACGCAGTATTTT. Translating gives CASSSPDTQYF.

V usage is TRBV2 and J usage is TRBJ1-2, with unresolved D. The CDR3 is 14 residues long. Per germline, CDR1 SNHLY and CDR2 FYNNEI. V was cut by 2 bases and J by 7 bases, with 14 bases left in between. CDR3 amino acids: CASSENPRGPGYTF. Written as DNA, the CDR3 is TGTGCCAGCAGTGAAAACCCCAGAGGGCCTGGCTACACCTTC.

The chain carries TRBV6-4 and TRBJ1-5; 12 bases agree with TRBD1. V lost 2 bases and J lost 5; bases outside the gene matches: 10. This CDR3 has 18 amino acids. CDR1 and CDR2 (germline): MRHNA, SNTAGT. This CDR3 is CASSDPGRDRGQYQPQHF. The CDR3, as DNA: TGTGCCAGCAGTGACCCCGGACGGGACAGGGGGCAGTATCAGCCCCAGCATTTT.

The V call is TRBV11-2, the J call TRBJ1-2; 7 bases are shared with TRBD1. The CDR3 is made up of 15 amino acids. In germline, CDR1 is SGHAT, CDR2 FQNNGV. Trimming took 1 base from V and 6 from J; bases not matched to a gene: 8. CDR3 in DNA: TGTGCCAGCAGCTTAGGAGGGACAGTGTATGATGGCTACACCTTC. Translating gives CASSLGGTVYDGYTF.

The chain has TRBV28 and TRBJ2-2; D is perhaps TRBD1 (6 bases). Looked up from germline, CDR1 is MDHEN and CDR2 is SYDVKM. This CDR3 comprises 14 residues. Trimming took off 5 bases at V and 4 bases at J, with 11 bases between the two ends. The CDR3 coding sequence is TGTGCCAGCAGTCTTACAGGGTCCACCGGGGAGCTGTTTTTT. Protein sequence: CASSLTGSTGELFF.

This sequence joins TRBV6-1 and TRBJ1-4, with 9 nucleotides matching TRBD1. The J segment lost 6 bases and the V segment lost 11 bases, leaving 10 bases of the junction unmatched. The CDR3 sequence is 14 residues long. The germline V gene encodes CDR1 MNHNS and CDR2 SASEGT. The CDR3 sequence: CACHRDRDHEKLFF. Here the CDR3 DNA reads TGTGCCTGTCACCGGGACAGGGACCATGAAAAACTGTTTTTT.

The CDR3 coding sequence is TGTGCCAGCAGTTTGGCACGGTCGAGGGATGAGCAGTTCTTC. Its protein is CASSLARSRDEQFF. This chain uses TRBV6-5 with TRBJ2-1; perhaps TRBD2 as D (5 bases). V lost 4 bases to trimming and J lost 8 bases, with 15 bases between them. CDR1 and CDR2 from the germline V gene are MNHEY and SVGAGI. The CDR3 extends over 14 amino acids.

This rearrangement joins TRBV7-2 to TRBJ2-5, with 10 bases that match TRBD2. With 1 base clipped from V and 5 bases from J, the junction kept 10 bases outside the gene matches. The CDR3 is 17 amino acids. Germline CDR1 is SGHTA and CDR2 is FQGNSA. The CDR3 protein is CASSLVSASGRGETQYF. In DNA form, the CDR3 reads TGTGCCAGCAGCTTAGTTTCTGCTAGCGGGAGAGGGGAGACCCAGTACTTC. Filled out from reference TRBV7-2 and TRBJ2-5, the complete variable domain reads GAGVSQSPSNKVTEKGKDVELRCDPISGHTALYWYRQSLGQGLEFLIYFQGNSAPDKSGLPSDRFSAERTGGSVSTLTIQRTQQEDSAVYLCASSLVSASGRGETQYFGPGTRLLVL.

This chain connects TRBV2 to TRBJ1-2; no firm D call. V lost 7 bases, J lost 1 base, and 13 bases lay in between. The CDR3 has 14 amino acids. The germline gives CDR1 SNHLY, CDR2 FYNNEI. The CDR3 reads CASTPRVVNYGYTF. The CDR3 DNA is TGTGCCAGCACCCCCCGGGTGGTTAACTATGGCTACACCTTC.

This rearrangement joins TRBV4-2 to TRBJ1-3; D is undetermined. V shed 4 bases and J shed 2 bases, with 12 bases lying between them. This CDR3 is 15 amino acids long. The germline gives CDR1 LGHNA, CDR2 YNFKEQ. This CDR3 reads CASSPSTETGNTIYF. The CDR3 region has the DNA TGTGCCAGCAGCCCGAGCACAGAGACTGGAAACACCATATATTTT.

The chain employs TRBV2 and TRBJ1-5; D not certain. Germline CDR1 and CDR2: SNHLY and FYNNEI. Trimming removed 4 bases at V and 1 base at J, with 14 bases between. The CDR3 length is 16 residues. The CDR3 loop reads CASSVAGGGSNQPQHF. The CDR3 region has the DNA TGTGCCAGCAGTGTAGCAGGCGGTGGGAGCAATCAGCCCCAGCATTTT.

The V call is TRBV14, the J call TRBJ2-5, with 7 bases aligning to TRBD2. The CDR3 runs 13 residues. The trim removed 8 bases at V and 5 bases at J, leaving 8 bases unmatched. Germline V CDR1 and CDR2: SGHDN, FVKESK. CDR3 protein: CASARGGSETQYF. The CDR3 DNA is TGTGCCAGCGCCCGTGGCGGGAGCGAGACCCAGTACTTC.

The rearrangement links TRBV15 to TRBJ2-7; D gene uncertain. V was pared by 1 base and J by 0 bases, with 13 bases between. Germline-derived CDR1 and CDR2 are LNHNV and YYDKDF (reference sequence). CDR3 length: 16 amino acids. The DNA of the CDR3 is TGTGCCACCAGCAGAGGTACCACACGAAGCTCCTACGAGCAGTACTTC. Its translation is CATSRGTTRSSYEQYF.

The chain couples TRBV27 to TRBJ1-1; maybe TRBD1 (6 bases). V was clipped by 3 bases and J by 1 base, with 12 bases between them. There are 15 residues in the CDR3. CDR1 is MNHEY and CDR2 is SMNVEV in the germline V gene (reference sequence). In DNA form, the CDR3 reads TGTGCCAGCAGTTTGGTACAGGGCAGGAACACTGAAGCTTTCTTT. Translation gives CASSLVQGRNTEAFF.

V and J are TRBV5-6 and TRBJ2-1, with 10 bases that match TRBD2. V lost 0 bases to trimming and J lost 8 bases; unmatched junction nucleotides: 5. The CDR3 contains 15 residues. Germline assignment: CDR1 SGHDT and CDR2 YYEEEE. The CDR3 region is CASSLGAGGPYEQFF. The CDR3 nucleotides are TGTGCCAGCAGCTTGGGAGCGGGGGGGCCCTATGAGCAGTTCTTC. Based on the CDR3 plus reference TRBV5-6 and TRBJ2-1, the full variable domain is DAGVTQSPTHLIKTRGQQVTLRCSPKSGHDTVSWYQQALGQGPQFIFQYYEEEERQRGNFPDRFSGHQFPNYSSELNVNALLLGDSALYLCASSLGAGGPYEQFFGPGTRLTVL.

The chain combines TRBV29-1 with TRBJ2-3; unclear D gene. V was pared by 6 bases and J by 0 bases, with 10 bases between. Per germline, CDR1 SQVTM and CDR2 ANQGSEA. The CDR3 is 13 residues long. CDR3 nucleotides: TGCAGCGTACCAGTCCGAAGCACAGATACGCAGTATTTT. As protein: CSVPVRSTDTQYF.

The chain recombines TRBV29-1 with TRBJ2-1; 8 bases are a match to TRBD2. Germline-derived CDR1 and CDR2 are SQVTM and ANQGSEA. CDR3 length equals 15 residues. V lost 4 bases to trimming and J lost 7 bases; unmatched junction nucleotides: 12. CDR3 loop: CSVAGSAGGRNEQFF. CDR3 DNA sequence: TGCAGCGTTGCGGGGAGTGCGGGAGGTCGTAATGAGCAGTTCTTC.

Here the CDR3 DNA reads TGTGCCAGCAGTTTATCACCCAGGGGGTTCACAGATACGCAGTATTTT. Encoded protein: CASSLSPRGFTDTQYF. J is TRBJ2-3 and V is TRBV27; 7 nucleotides align to TRBD1. This CDR3 is built from 16 residues. The germline V gene has CDR1 MNHEY and CDR2 SMNVEV (reference sequence). V lost 0 bases and J lost 2; bases outside the gene matches: 5.

The chain couples TRBV7-8 to TRBJ2-1; 15 bases line up with TRBD2. Germline V CDR1 and CDR2: SGHVS, FQNEAQ. With 5 bases clipped from V and 4 bases from J, the junction kept 9 bases outside the gene matches. The CDR3 runs to 18 residues. CDR3 region: CASSPGLAGGVTYNEQFF. The CDR3 coding sequence is TGTGCCAGCAGCCCCGGACTAGCGGGGGGGGTCACTTACAATGAGCAGTTCTTC.

On this clone itself: Germline and junction disagree at one end, which may indicate a read error. The rearrangement joins TRBV7-2 to TRBJ2-3; 11 bases are a match to TRBD2. The CDR3 sequence is 18 residues long. Germline CDR1 and CDR2: SGHTA and FQGNSA. In DNA form, the CDR3 reads TGTGCCAGCACCTTACAAGTAGCGGGAGGGCGTTACACAGATACGCAGTATTTT. Residues: CASTLQVAGGRYTDTQYF.